These T cell receptor beta chains were read from a single sample in a study of T cell changes during pregnancy in multiple sclerosis. Sequencing was performed with immunoSEQ multiplex PCR; in TCRdb, only in-frame clones are kept and a portion is missing. Altogether about 40,000 clones are present, approximately 90% being singletons, with the ten largest covering 0.45% to 0.6%. Material: CD4+ T cells from peripheral blood mononuclear cells, obtained in the first trimester of pregnancy. The source is a female donor with multiple sclerosis, enrolled in a pregnancy study. Each CDR3 is given with its conserved first and last residue. The D gene is left open where the match is weak. Only some rows state a clone size, as once, few, many or a class for expanded clones.

size: .; D: .; length: 18; J: TRBJ1-2; V: TRBV5-1; DNA: TGCGCCAGCAGCTTCTCAGAAGGCATACCCCTAGTTAACTATGGCTACACCTTC; CDR3: CASSFSEGIPLVNYGYTF
size: .; D: .; length: 15; J: TRBJ2-5; V: TRBV9; DNA: TGTGCCAGCAGCGTAGCAGGGGATCTAGGGGAGACCCAGTACTTC; CDR3: CASSVAGDLGETQYF
size: .; D: TRBD2; length: 15; J: TRBJ2-2; V: TRBV5-1; DNA: TGCGCCAGCAGCGGGGGCGGGAGGATCACCGGGGAGCTGTTTTTT; CDR3: CASSGGGRITGELFF
size: .; D: .; length: 13; J: TRBJ1-1; V: TRBV7-3; DNA: TGTGCCAGCAGCTTAAACACGAACACTGAAGCTTTCTTT; CDR3: CASSLNTNTEAFF
size: .; D: .; length: 15; J: TRBJ2-1; V: TRBV6-1; DNA: TGTGCCAGCATTTTAGCGGCGAGCTCCTACAATGAGCAGTTCTTC; CDR3: CASILAASSYNEQFF
size: .; D: .; length: 14; J: TRBJ2-2; V: TRBV5-1; DNA: TGCGCCAGCAGCTTTGGACTGTACACCGGGGAGCTGTTTTTT; CDR3: CASSFGLYTGELFF
size: once; D: TRBD1; length: 15; J: TRBJ1-2; V: TRBV6-6; DNA: TGTGCCAGCAGTTCCCCGGACAGGGGATTCTATGGCTACACCTTC; CDR3: CASSSPDRGFYGYTF
size: .; D: .; length: 16; J: TRBJ1-2; V: TRBV9; DNA: TGTGCCAGCAGCGGATCCCCAAAACAGGTATTCGCTGGCTACACCTTC; CDR3: CASSGSPKQVFAGYTF
size: .; D: .; length: 13; J: TRBJ2-7; V: TRBV27; DNA: TGTGCCAGCAGTTTATCGGCAGGGTACGAGCAGTACTTC; CDR3: CASSLSAGYEQYF
size: .; D: TRBD1; length: 16; J: TRBJ1-6; V: TRBV9; DNA: TGTGCCAGCAGCGGAGGACAGGGTGCCTATAATTCACCCCTCCACTTT; CDR3: CASSGGQGAYNSPLHF
size: .; D: TRBD1; length: 12; J: TRBJ2-5; V: TRBV19; DNA: TGTGCCAGGCAGAACAGGGGAGAGACCCAGTACTTC; CDR3: CARQNRGETQYF
size: .; D: TRBD1; length: 16; J: TRBJ1-3; V: TRBV5-1; DNA: TGCGCCAGCAGTTCGACAGGGTCAGGGTCTGGAAACACCATATATTTT; CDR3: CASSSTGSGSGNTIYF
size: few; D: TRBD2; length: 16; J: TRBJ2-3; V: TRBV5-4; DNA: TGTGCCAGCACCCAAGGGAGGGACCCACTCACAGATACGCAGTATTTT; CDR3: CASTQGRDPLTDTQYF
size: .; D: TRBD1; length: 15; J: TRBJ2-2; V: TRBV30; DNA: TGTGCCTGGAGTAAGGACAGGAGCGGCCCCGGGGAGCTGTTTTTT; CDR3: CAWSKDRSGPGELFF
size: .; D: TRBD1; length: 13; J: TRBJ1-3; V: TRBV30; DNA: TGTGCCTGGACAGGGGGCTCTGGAAACACCATATATTTT; CDR3: CAWTGGSGNTIYF
size: .; D: TRBD1; length: 17; J: TRBJ2-1; V: TRBV6-4; DNA: TGTGCCAGCAGCTTTACCCTTACAGGGGGGTCCTACAATGAGCAGTTCTTC; CDR3: CASSFTLTGGSYNEQFF
size: .; D: .; length: 14; J: TRBJ2-3; V: TRBV5-1; DNA: TGCGCCAGCAGCTTGGGCCTCCTAACAGATACGCAGTATTTT; CDR3: CASSLGLLTDTQYF
size: .; D: .; length: 14; J: TRBJ2-3; V: TRBV7-9; DNA: TGTGCCAGCAGGCATACCGGGAAGACAGATACGCAGTATTTT; CDR3: CASRHTGKTDTQYF
size: once; D: .; length: 11; J: TRBJ2-7; V: TRBV27; DNA: TGTGCCAGCAGTTTCGGCTACGAGCAGTACTTC; CDR3: CASSFGYEQYF
size: .; D: .; length: 14; J: TRBJ1-2; V: TRBV6-1; DNA: TGTGCCAGCACCCTCGGGGGGGCTCCCCATGGCTACACCTTC; CDR3: CASTLGGAPHGYTF
size: .; D: TRBD1; length: 16; J: TRBJ2-5; V: TRBV6-1; DNA: TGTGCCAGCAGTGAAGGGGACAGGGGGCGACGGGGGACCCAGTACTTC; CDR3: CASSEGDRGRRGTQYF
size: few; D: .; length: 13; J: TRBJ1-1; V: TRBV6-5; DNA: TGTGCCAGCAGTCCAAGGACAGACACTGAAGCTTTCTTT; CDR3: CASSPRTDTEAFF
size: once; D: TRBD2; length: 15; J: TRBJ2-3; V: TRBV2; DNA: TGTGCCAGCCATTCCGGACTAGCGGGGACAGATACGCAGTATTTT; CDR3: CASHSGLAGTDTQYF